The source of this T cell receptor beta chain is a study of blood T cell repertoires in COVID-19. Data came from immunoSEQ multiplex PCR; TCRdb stores just in-frame clones and leaves some out. The sample lists a few hundred thousand clones; roughly 77% were seen once. The CDR3 is 16 amino acids. The V gene's germline CDR1 is MGHRA and CDR2 YSYEKL. The ends were cut back, 0 bases at V and 4 bases at J, with 12 bases in the middle. Source material: peripheral blood. The gene calls are TRBV4-1 and TRBJ2-2, with D tentatively TRBD1 (6 bases). This receptor was taken from a human donor with acute or convalescent COVID-19. The donor label of this sample is uncertain. The CDR3 sequence: CASSQDSQGFTGELFF. The DNA for the CDR3 is TGCGCCAGCAGCCAAGATAGCCAGGGGTTCACCGGGGAGCTGTTTTTT.